The entry below gives a single T cell receptor beta chain sequence along with its context. The libraries were made with immunoSEQ v3. The protocol was immunoSEQ multiplex PCR, while the TCRdb copy is restricted to in-frame clones and leaves out a portion. The sample yields more than 20,000 clones, less than 65% seen once. This sample was included in a study of TIL therapy for anti-PD-1-resistant metastatic lung cancer. This CDR3 is built from 13 residues. V was shortened by 4 bases and J by 3 bases, with 12 bases between the two germline ends. Germline CDR1 reads SQVTM; CDR2 reads ANQGSEA. Regarding time point: pre-treatment sample, taken before nivolumab and TIL therapy. The tumor samples were excised metastases, mostly pleural nodules or supraclavicular lymph nodes. Progressing patients received lymphodepletion, expanded TIL infusion and IL-2. Enrollment ran from 2017 to January 2020.

The J gene is TRBJ1-2, the V gene TRBV29-1; possibly TRBD1 for D (6 bases). The sample was tumor tissue, taken at baseline. This clonotype was sampled from a woman aged 30 to 85 with non-small cell lung cancer. The CDR3 bases are TGCAGCGTTGGGGGGCGAGGGGACTATGGCTACACCTTC. This translates into CSVGGRGDYGYTF.